Following are 17 T cell receptor beta chains from one sample sequenced in a study of metastatic and nonmetastatic thyroid tumors. TCRdb recomputed clones from the PCR reads via MiXCR. The data hold about 40,000 clones, with 17% observed a single time. All patients were treatment-naive before thyroid surgery. Sequences were obtained from tumor tissue. Receptors originate from a female donor with papillary thyroid cancer or a benign thyroid nodule (not recorded which). Some clones in this sample may be carry-over from other donors' samples.

Judged by abundance, this clone is medium-sized. The chain recombines TRBV6-1 with TRBJ2-1, with a weak D call TRBD2 (5 bases). With 7 bases removed from V and 0 bases from J, the gap between germline ends came to 13 bases. CDR1 and CDR2 from the germline V gene are MNHNS and SASEGT. CDR3 size: 15 residues. CDR3 nucleotides: TGTGCCAGCACTAGCACTAGGAACTCCTACAATGAGCAGTTCTTC. Translation gives CASTSTRNSYNEQFF.

This clone was seen at least ten times. This chain connects TRBV5-4 to TRBJ1-5, with TRBD1 as a possible D gene (5 bases). The CDR3 is 20 amino acids. V shed 1 base and J shed 0 bases, with 23 bases lying between them. Germline CDR1 and CDR2: SGHNT and YYREEE (reference sequence). The CDR3 bases are TGTGCCAGCAGCTTGTTCCCGCGACAGTTTGTTGGATATAGCAATCAGCCCCAGCATTTT. Encoded protein: CASSLFPRQFVGYSNQPQHF.

This clone has ten or more counts. The chain has TRBV29-1 and TRBJ2-2; D is undetermined. The CDR3 has 15 amino acids. Deletions cut 4 bases from V and 2 bases from J, with 14 bases between. From germline, CDR1 is SQVTM and CDR2 ANQGSEA. As DNA, the CDR3 is TGCAGCGTTGTTAGCCCTGCCTCCAACACCGGGGAGCTGTTTTTT. As protein: CSVVSPASNTGELFF.

This rearrangement joins TRBV11-2 to TRBJ1-2; 7 bases line up with TRBD1. The V segment lost 5 bases and the J segment 4 bases; nucleotides outside the gene matches: 10. This CDR3 is 15 amino acids long. CDR1 SGHAT and CDR2 FQNNGV come from the germline V gene. Here the CDR3 DNA reads TGTGCCAGCAGCCCTAGACAGGGTCGTGGCTATGGCTACACCTTC. This translates into CASSPRQGRGYGYTF. Variable domain in full (rest from reference TRBV11-2 and TRBJ1-2): EAGVAQSPRYKIIEKRQSVAFWCNPISGHATLYWYQQILGQGPKLLIQFQNNGVVDDSQLPKDRFSAERLKGVDSTLKIQPAKLEDSAVYLCASSPRQGRGYGYTFGSGTRLTVV.

In this sample, this clone turned up many times. This chain connects TRBV20-1 to TRBJ2-7; the match to TRBD2 covers 7 bases. J was trimmed by 5 bases and V by 1 base; bases with no gene match: 11. The germline V gene has CDR1 DFQATT and CDR2 SNEGSKA (reference sequence). The CDR3 contains 15 residues. Written as DNA, the CDR3 is TGCAGTGCTAGAGTCGGGCGGGAGTTTATCCACGAGCAGTACTTC. As protein: CSARVGREFIHEQYF.

This clone was observed at least ten times. The chain carries TRBV19 and TRBJ2-1; TRBD1 or TRBD2 may be the D gene (5 bases each). Trimming left V 6 bases short and J 8 bases short, with 23 bases between. The CDR3 runs to 16 residues. Per germline, CDR1 LNHDA and CDR2 SQIVND (reference sequence). CDR3 region: CASSPSRRSGGHEQFF. The CDR3 DNA sequence: TGTGCCAGTAGCCCCTCCCGCAGGAGTGGGGGACATGAGCAGTTCTTC.

This clone has at least ten counts. The chain joins TRBV28 to TRBJ2-1, with 7 bases fitting TRBD2. This CDR3 has 16 amino acids. The germline CDR1 and CDR2 sequences are MDHEN and SYDVKM. The V segment lost 2 bases and the J segment 4 bases; nucleotides outside the gene matches: 8. The CDR3 DNA reads as TGTGCCAGCAGTTTACTGAAATGGGAGGGGTACAATGAGCAGTTCTTC. Its translation: CASSLLKWEGYNEQFF.

Notes on this clone: One end of the junction does not line up with germline, which may come from a read error. The rearrangement links TRBV28 to TRBJ2-5, with a tentative D call TRBD2 (5 bases). The germline gives CDR1 MDHEN, CDR2 SYDVKM. The CDR3 totals 13 residues. CDR3: CASILPGKDTQYF. DNA for the CDR3: TGTGCCAGCATTTTACCCGGGAAAGATACCCAGTACTTC.

Turning to this clone: A read error may account for a junction end that differs from germline. This sequence joins TRBV30 and TRBJ2-7; a possible D gene is TRBD2 (6 bases). This CDR3 comprises 14 residues. Germline loops: CDR1 GTSNPN, CDR2 SVGIG (reference sequence). The CDR3, as DNA: TGTGCCCGGAGACTTCCGGGCCAAACGGGGGATCAGTACTTC. Residues: CARRLPGQTGDQYF.

As regards this clone: This may be a read error: a much more frequent sequence differs by one nucleotide. The chain carries TRBV20-1 and TRBJ2-2; 7 bases fit TRBD2. Germline loops: CDR1 DFQATT, CDR2 SNEGSKA (reference sequence). The CDR3 runs 16 residues. CDR3 residues: CSATPPGLPFTGDLFF. CDR3 nucleotides: TGCAGTGCTACACCTCCGGGACTACCTTTTACCGGGGATCTGTTTTTT.

In regard to this clone: An end of the junction does not agree with germline; a read error may underlie this. J is TRBJ1-3 and V is TRBV13, with D unclear. CDR1 is PRHDT and CDR2 is FYEKMQ in the germline V gene (reference sequence). The CDR3 runs 13 residues. The CDR3 region has the DNA TGTGCCGGCAGCTTAGAGGGCCAGTCAAATGTTGTTTTT. It yields the protein CAGSLEGQSNVVF. The entire variable domain, with the rest obtained from reference TRBV13 and TRBJ1-3, is as follows: AAGVIQSPRHLIKEKRETATLKCYPIPRHDTVYWYQQGPGQDPQFLISFYEKMQSDKGSIPDRFSAQQFSDYHSELNMSSLELGDSALYFCAGSLEGQSNVVFGEGSWLTVV.

This clone has a handful of counts. This clone may be a read error of a much larger clone one base away. The CDR3 DNA reads as TGTGCCAGCAGCCCCTCAGCGGGAGGGACGGAAGAGACCCAGTACTTC. Protein: CASSPSAGGTEETQYF. The chain carries TRBV7-9 and TRBJ2-5, with TRBD2 matching over 10 bases. This CDR3 has 16 amino acids. J gave up 3 bases and V 5 bases, and 9 bases lay outside the gene matches. Germline assignment: CDR1 SEHNR and CDR2 FQNEAQ (reference sequence).

The V call is TRBV10-1, the J call TRBJ2-7; D perhaps matches TRBD1 (5 bases). This CDR3 region has 17 residues. Germline CDR1 reads WNHNN; CDR2 reads SYGVQD (reference sequence). Trimming cost V 7 bases and J 4 bases, with 26 bases left between them. As DNA, the CDR3 is TGCGCCAGCACCCTGCTCTGGGTTGTTCAGGGTGGATACGAGCAGTACTTC. Amino acids: CASTLLWVVQGGYEQYF.

This clone has ten or more counts. J is TRBJ1-1 and V is TRBV7-2; TRBD1 aligns across 9 bases. This CDR3 comprises 15 residues. Germline V lookup: CDR1 SGHTA, CDR2 FQGNSA. J was trimmed by 3 bases and V by 5 bases; bases with no gene match: 7. Here the CDR3 DNA reads TGTGCCAGCAGCCCCTGGGGACAGGGTGACACTGAAGCTTTCTTT. It translates to CASSPWGQGDTEAFF.

The count of this clone is one. The genes are TRBV20-1 and TRBJ2-1, with D maybe TRBD1 (7 bases). The germline gives CDR1 DFQATT, CDR2 SNEGSKA (reference sequence). Deletions cut 3 bases from V and 3 bases from J, with 24 bases between. The CDR3 has 18 amino acids. For the CDR3, the DNA is TGCAGTGCTAGTGACGGGACAGTATTAGGCGGGGACTACAATGAGCAGTTCTTC. It is translated as CSASDGTVLGGDYNEQFF.

This clone was seen ten or more times. The chain joins TRBV15 to TRBJ1-2, with no clear D. The CDR3 contains 15 residues. V was trimmed by 5 bases and J by 2 bases, leaving 15 bases between them. CDR1 and CDR2 from the germline V gene are LNHNV and YYDKDF (reference sequence). CDR3 sequence (DNA): TGTGCCACCAGCCGAGGAGGCAAGGAGAACTATGGCTACACCTTC. Protein sequence: CATSRGGKENYGYTF. The entire variable domain, with the rest obtained from reference TRBV15 and TRBJ1-2, is as follows: DAMVIQNPRYQVTQFGKPVTLSCSQTLNHNVMYWYQQKSSQAPKLLFHYYDKDFNNEADTPDNFQSRRPNTSFCFLDIRSPGLGDTAMYLCATSRGGKENYGYTFGSGTRLTVV.

This clone appeared many times. The rearrangement links TRBV5-5 to TRBJ1-2; TRBD1 matches 7 bases. Germline V gene sequence: CDR1 SGHKS, CDR2 YYEKEE (reference sequence). J gave up 4 bases and V 3 bases, and 3 bases lay outside the gene matches. The CDR3 totals 13 residues. The CDR3 region is CASSSGQSYGYTF. DNA for the CDR3: TGTGCCAGCAGCTCGGGACAGTCCTATGGCTACACCTTC.